This TCR beta chain was found in a study of shared clonotypes between healthy human individuals. Study conclusions and caveats: Naive CD4 clonotypes were shared across several donors at roughly 5.5%. Clonotypes shared by all four donors outscored non-shared clonotypes in generation probability.

Generated by immunoSEQ multiplex PCR, the TCRdb table keeps only in-frame clones and is missing some. The table has roughly 1,500,000 clones, less than 99% seen once. The CDR3 covers 15 residues. Germline trimming cut 4 bases from V and 0 bases from J; bases unmatched to any gene: 5. CDR1 SGHRS and CDR2 YFSETQ come from the germline V gene. Details on this clone: Its target is unknown.

This clonotype originated in a man younger than 40 in good health. The specimen was naive CD4+ T cells sorted from blood. The subset here: CD45RA+ positively selected. This chain uses TRBV5-1 with TRBJ2-7; TRBD2 agrees at 9 bases. The CDR3 DNA follows: TGCGCCAGCAGCCGTAGCGGGAGAGCCTCCTACGAGCAGTACTTC. It codes for CASSRSGRASYEQYF.